This entry concerns a single T cell receptor beta chain. These data belong to a study of control samples from healthy donors and cancer patients. The V gene lost 2 bases and the J gene lost 6 bases, with 10 bases spanning the gap. From germline, CDR1 is SEHNR and CDR2 FQNEAQ (reference sequence). The CDR3 contains 14 residues. Assay used: immunoSEQ multiplex PCR; TCRdb lists only in-frame clones, some missing. The sample includes about 140,000 clones, 92% seen only once; the top ten take about 11%. The receptor's source is a man aged 25 to 45 in good health. The rearrangement joins TRBV7-9 to TRBJ2-2; D gene uncertain. The sequenced sample was blood. CDR3 protein: CASSLTGSAGELFF. The CDR3 coding sequence is TGTGCCAGCAGCTTAACGGGTTCGGCCGGGGAGCTGTTTTTT.